Listed below are T cell receptor beta chains from one sample, sequenced in a study of T-cell reconstitution after alpha-beta-depleted transplantation in children. TCRdb processed the PCR reads anew with MiXCR; each CDR3 protein has one entry. Counted here are around 580,000 distinct CDR3 sequences, 27% occurring once; the ten biggest clones make up 36%. Sequencing used PBMCs, obtained before TCRalphabeta/CD19-depleted stem cell transplant. The receptors come from a boy under three years old with Wiskott-Aldrich syndrome, due to receive a stem cell transplant. Each CDR3 is given with its conserved first and last residue. Each record gives: D gene, clone size, V gene, J gene, CDR3 protein, CDR3 DNA. A D gene is named only where the DNA matches it firmly. The listing skips clone size in some rows; elsewhere it reads once, few, many or a size class.

-	few	TRBV29-1	TRBJ2-5	CSVLRGGETQYF	TGCAGCGTCTTGAGGGGTGGAGAGACCCAGTACTTC
TRBD2	few	TRBV10-3	TRBJ2-3	CAINGKAGRTDTQYF	TGTGCCATCAATGGGAAAGCGGGGCGCACAGATACGCAGTATTTT
-	few	TRBV4-1	TRBJ2-1	CASSPTQFF	TGCGCCAGCAGCCCCACCCAGTTCTTC
-	-	TRBV9	TRBJ1-1	CASSVSPVSNTEAFF	TGTGCCAGCAGCGTAAGCCCCGTCTCTAACACTGAAGCTTTCTTT
-	-	TRBV5-1	TRBJ1-2	CASSLDTTRTAILYGYTF	TGCGCCAGCAGCCTAGACACGACCCGGACAGCTATTCTCTATGGCTACACCTTC
TRBD2	few	TRBV19	TRBJ2-1	CASSLRLAGYEQFF	TGTGCCAGTAGTTTGAGACTAGCGGGATATGAGCAGTTCTTC
-	few	TRBV5-1	TRBJ2-1	CASSLGYRNEQFF	TGCGCCAGCAGCTTGGGCTACCGCAATGAGCAGTTCTTC
-	-	TRBV6-1	TRBJ1-5	CASTNAPRGNQPQHF	TGTGCCAGCACCAACGCCCCCAGGGGCAATCAGCCCCAGCATTTT
-	-	TRBV5-1	TRBJ2-7	CASSLSSHREGEQYF	TGCGCCAGCAGCTTGAGTAGCCATCGAGAGGGGGAGCAGTACTTC
-	-	TRBV5-1	TRBJ2-2	CASSSDPTGTGELFF	TGCGCCAGCAGCTCAGATCCTACAGGGACCGGGGAGCTGTTTTTT
-	-	TRBV9	TRBJ2-7	CASSYGLAASSYEQYF	TGTGCCAGCAGCTACGGCCTGGCGGCAAGCTCCTACGAGCAGTACTTC
TRBD2	few	TRBV12-3/TRBV12-4	TRBJ2-1	CASTRTSGRYDEQFF	TGTGCCAGCACCCGGACTAGCGGGAGATACGATGAGCAGTTCTTC
-	-	TRBV15	TRBJ1-2	CATSRDLGDTYGYTF	TGTGCCACCAGCAGAGATTTAGGGGACACCTATGGCTACACCTTC
TRBD1	-	TRBV27	TRBJ2-1	CASSLLDRGLYNEQFF	TGTGCCAGCAGTTTACTGGACAGGGGTCTGTACAATGAGCAGTTCTTC
-	few	TRBV7-2	TRBJ1-5	CASSLKGPGQPQHF	TGTGCCAGCAGCTTAAAGGGCCCGGGTCAGCCCCAGCATTTT
TRBD2	few	TRBV7-8	TRBJ2-1	CASSLARTSGRAHYTNEQFF	TGTGCCAGCAGCTTAGCCCGGACTAGCGGGAGGGCCCATTACACCAATGAGCAGTTCTTC
-	few	TRBV20-1	TRBJ1-2	CSARVPARYGYTF	TGCAGTGCTAGAGTACCAGCCCGCTATGGCTACACCTTC
-	-	TRBV29-1	TRBJ2-3	CSVEAGTDTQYF	TGCAGCGTTGAGGCGGGCACAGATACGCAGTATTTT
-	-	TRBV12-3/TRBV12-4	TRBJ2-1	CASTLGTLHYNEQFF	TGTGCCAGCACCTTGGGGACTCTCCATTACAATGAGCAGTTCTTC
-	-	TRBV7-2	TRBJ2-2	CASSHGLNTGDLFF	TGTGCCAGCAGCCACGGCCTCAACACCGGGGACCTGTTTTTT
-	few	TRBV6-5	TRBJ2-3	CASSYSVAGLTDTQYF	TGTGCCAGCAGTTACTCGGTGGCAGGGCTCACAGATACGCAGTATTTT
TRBD2	few	TRBV20-1	TRBJ2-3	CSARGYSGRDSTDTQYF	TGCAGTGCTAGAGGGTATAGCGGGAGGGATAGCACAGATACGCAGTATTTT
-	-	TRBV6-1	TRBJ2-3	CASRSAGSTDTQYF	TGTGCCAGTCGTTCCGCCGGAAGCACAGATACGCAGTATTTT
TRBD2	-	TRBV5-1	TRBJ2-1	CASSLASPAGVTGEQFF	TGCGCCAGCAGCTTGGCTTCCCCGGCGGGAGTTACGGGTGAGCAGTTCTTC
-	few	TRBV5-1	TRBJ2-3	CASSLTPSGASADTQYF	TGCGCCAGCAGCTTGACCCCCTCGGGAGCGAGTGCAGATACGCAGTATTTT
TRBD1	-	TRBV10-3	TRBJ1-3	CAIRGSQGAPGNTIYF	TGTGCCATCAGAGGGTCTCAGGGGGCGCCTGGAAACACCATATATTTT
TRBD1	-	TRBV24-1	TRBJ2-3	CATSDWTGDTQYF	TGTGCCACCAGTGATTGGACAGGGGATACGCAGTATTTT
TRBD2	few	TRBV6-6	TRBJ2-1	CASGGGYNEQFF	TGTGCCTCGGGGGGAGGCTACAATGAGCAGTTCTTC
-	-	TRBV12-3/TRBV12-4	TRBJ1-2	CASSVDSNYGYTF	TGTGCCAGCAGTGTGGACAGTAACTATGGCTACACCTTC
-	-	TRBV2	TRBJ2-1	CASQDSSYNEQFF	TGTGCCAGCCAGGACAGTTCCTACAATGAGCAGTTCTTC
-	-	TRBV4-1	TRBJ2-3	CASSQEAVVTGTDTQYF	TGCGCCAGCAGCCAAGAGGCCGTAGTAACAGGCACAGATACGCAGTATTTT
-	-	TRBV27	TRBJ1-1	CASSFLPIQDTEAFF	TGTGCCAGCAGTTTTCTCCCCATCCAGGACACTGAAGCTTTCTTT
-	-	TRBV28	TRBJ2-6	CASKPREWFSGANVLTF	TGTGCCAGCAAGCCGCGTGAATGGTTCTCTGGGGCCAACGTCCTGACTTTC
-	-	TRBV27	TRBJ2-3	CASSAITDTQYF	TGTGCCAGCAGTGCCATCACAGATACGCAGTATTTT
-	few	TRBV7-2	TRBJ2-3	CASSLDGLGADTQYF	TGTGCCAGCAGCTTAGACGGTTTAGGGGCAGATACGCAGTATTTT
TRBD2	few	TRBV20-1	TRBJ2-3	CSATSGSPDTQYF	TGCAGTGCTACTAGCGGGAGCCCAGATACGCAGTATTTT
-	-	TRBV12-3/TRBV12-4	TRBJ1-2	CASSLAGQHGYTF	TGTGCCAGCAGTCTAGCAGGGCAACATGGCTACACCTTC
-	few	TRBV5-1	TRBJ2-1	CASSLRARTSYNEQFF	TGCGCCAGCAGCTTGCGAGCGAGGACCTCCTACAATGAGCAGTTCTTC
-	few	TRBV7-8	TRBJ2-1	CASSPSSRRSDEQFF	TGTGCCAGCAGCCCGTCTAGCCGGAGAAGCGATGAGCAGTTCTTC
-	few	TRBV3-1	TRBJ2-2	CASRPTVNTGELFF	TGTGCCAGCAGACCTACGGTGAACACCGGGGAGCTGTTTTTT
TRBD1	-	TRBV29-1	TRBJ2-1	CSVGTGGERQFF	TGCAGCGTCGGGACAGGGGGCGAACGGCAGTTCTTC